This paragraph reports one TCR beta chain. What it recognizes is unknown. This sample was taken from a study of OX40 agonist ivuxolimab in advanced cancers. Study-level information: The patients received ivuxolimab by intravenous route every 2 weeks at 0.01 to 10 mg/kg.

V gave up 5 bases and J gave up 9 bases; unmatched junction bases: 8. This CDR3 contains 15 residues. From germline, CDR1 is MNHEY and CDR2 SVGAGI. TCRdb's table, derived via immunoSEQ multiplex PCR, lists solely in-frame clones and lacks some. The sample yields around 35,000 clones, 80% to 85% seen once. Study-wide findings and caveats: The study observed clonal expansion of CD4+ and CD8+ blood T cells by week 6 at 0.1 to 3.0 mg/kg.

This TCR was recovered from an adult with an advanced solid tumor such as melanoma, head and neck, liver or kidney cancer. The V call is TRBV6-5, the J call TRBJ1-6; 9 bases agree with TRBD1. The material was CD4+ or CD8+ T cells sorted from blood, obtained in a trial of the OX40 agonist ivuxolimab. CDR3 protein: CASSGGTGIVSPLHF. As DNA, the CDR3 is TGTGCCAGCAGTGGCGGGACAGGGATTGTTTCACCCCTCCACTTT.